The table lists the clone carrying this T cell receptor (beta chain) with a few counts. The data belong to a study of immune evolution from preneoplasia to lung adenocarcinoma. Study context: HLA loss of heterozygosity: approximately 7.5% AIS, about 14% MIA, roughly 30% ADC, none AAH.

Libraries were prepared by immunoSEQ multiplex PCR; TCRdb keeps only in-frame clonotypes and omits some of them. Among roughly 9,200 clones listed, roughly 80% were seen once. The V and J ends lost 0 bases and 1 base respectively, with 10 bases between them. The germline CDR1 and CDR2 sequences are SGHNT and YYREEE (reference sequence). The CDR3 has 16 residues. The J gene is TRBJ2-2, the V gene TRBV5-4; possibly TRBD1 for D (5 bases). The receptor comes from a donor at least 70 years old with lung adenocarcinoma. Sequencing used FFPE minimally invasive lung adenocarcinoma tissue. The CDR3, as DNA: TGTGCCAGCAGCTTGGGCCAGGGCGTGAACACCGGGGAGCTGTTTTTT. Translation: CASSLGQGVNTGELFF.